The present entry profiles one T cell receptor beta chain with its context. Original processing methods: Using reference gene primer amplification, nucleated cell counts were estimated. Data came from immunoSEQ multiplex PCR; TCRdb stores just in-frame clones and leaves some out. Clonal size and the V and J genes are those of that table, whereas D and trimming came from the DNA. The profile shows approximately 46,000 clones, about 83% of them singletons. This sample is drawn from a study of blood T cell repertoires in COVID-19. Study details: Specimens from acute and convalescent COVID-19 originated in the United States, Italy and Spain. Sources were T cells, B-cell-depleted T cells, or PBMCs; the material itself was cDNA or gDNA.

V lost 5 bases to trimming and J lost 4 bases; unmatched junction nucleotides: 8. Germline V gene lookup returns CDR1 SEHNR and CDR2 FQNEAQ (reference sequence). CDR3 size: 15 residues. Material for sequencing was peripheral blood. J is TRBJ2-1 and V is TRBV7-9; 7 bases fit TRBD1. This sequence originates from a human donor in a cohort sampled during active COVID-19. The CDR3 region is CASSRNDRDYNEQFF. The CDR3 bases are TGTGCCAGCAGCCGTAACGACAGGGATTACAATGAGCAGTTCTTC.